Listed here are 9 T cell receptor beta chains from one sample, sequenced in a study of control samples from healthy donors and cancer patients. Repertoires were generated with immunoSEQ multiplex PCR, while TCRdb's copy carries only in-frame clones and drops some. The sample has about 150,000 clones; around 96% are singletons. The source material was blood. These receptors were obtained from a man aged 40-55 years in good health.

The gene calls are TRBV27 and TRBJ1-4, with a tentative D call TRBD1 (6 bases). The germline gives CDR1 MNHEY, CDR2 SMNVEV (reference sequence). CDR3 length: 14 amino acids. The V end lost 6 bases, the J end lost 7 bases, and 15 bases lay between the germline ends. The CDR3 nucleotides are TGTGCCAGCAGCATAGGGGGGCGCCTTGAAAAACTGTTTTTT. Its translation: CASSIGGRLEKLFF.

The genes are TRBV19 and TRBJ1-1; D may be TRBD1 (5 bases). Germline V gene sequence: CDR1 LNHDA, CDR2 SQIVND (reference sequence). V dropped 10 bases and J dropped 1 base, with 19 bases sitting between them. The CDR3 sequence is 15 residues long. The CDR3 DNA is TGTGCCACCACCCTCTACTTAGGACAGAACACTGAAGCTTTCTTT. Translation: CATTLYLGQNTEAFF.

This clone was seen once. The chain joins TRBV6-5 to TRBJ1-4; TRBD1 agrees at 7 bases. J lost 7 bases, V lost 8 bases, and 10 bases had no gene match. The germline CDR1 and CDR2 sequences are MNHEY and SVGAGI. The CDR3 length is 14 residues. Here the CDR3 reads CASGRTGRSEKLFF. DNA for the CDR3: TGTGCCAGCGGAAGGACAGGCCGGAGTGAAAAACTGTTTTTT.

As regards this clone: Additional DNA sequences in this sample encode the identical CDR3. The rearrangement joins TRBV28 to TRBJ1-2, with D tentatively TRBD1 (6 bases). The CDR3 consists of 13 residues. V was trimmed by 6 bases and J by 2 bases, leaving 10 bases between them. In germline, CDR1 is MDHEN, CDR2 SYDVKM. CDR3 amino acids: CASSPGQNYGYTF. CDR3 coding DNA: TGTGCCAGCAGCCCCGGACAGAACTATGGCTACACCTTC.

CDR3: CATSDSGPYSNQPQHF. The CDR3 nucleotides read TGTGCCACCAGTGACAGCGGGCCGTATAGCAATCAGCCCCAGCATTTT. The rearrangement links TRBV24-1 to TRBJ1-5; no clear D gene. Looked up from germline, CDR1 is KGHDR and CDR2 is SFDVKD. CDR3 length equals 16 residues. The ends were cut back, 4 bases at V and 0 bases at J, with 12 bases in the middle.

As to this clone: The same CDR3 arises from other DNA sequences in this sample as well. The chain combines TRBV12-3 or TRBV12-4 with TRBJ1-1, with unresolved D. The CDR3 totals 13 residues. V lost 3 bases, J lost 1 base, and 6 bases lay in between. CDR3 sequence (DNA): TGTGCCAGCAGTTTGGGCCCGAACACTGAAGCTTTCTTT. Translated: CASSLGPNTEAFF.

The chain carries TRBV12-3 or TRBV12-4 and TRBJ1-5; D remains unclear. Trimming shortened V by 4 bases and J by 8 bases, and 9 bases separated the two germline ends. The CDR3 is 12 amino acids. CDR3 in amino acids: CASSYGLEPQHF. CDR3 nucleotide sequence: TGTGCCAGCAGTTACGGTTTGGAGCCCCAGCATTTT.

The rearrangement joins TRBV6-1 to TRBJ1-4; no reliable D call. Germline values: CDR1 MNHNS, CDR2 SASEGT. CDR3 length: 16 residues. Deletions cut 2 bases from V and 5 bases from J, with 15 bases between. The CDR3 sequence is CASSEIGPGLNEKLFF. CDR3 nucleotide sequence: TGTGCCAGCAGTGAAATTGGGCCGGGGTTGAATGAAAAACTGTTTTTT.

CDR3 in DNA: TGTGCCAGCAGTGGGGGACAGGGAGACGAAAAACTGTTTTTT. It is translated as CASSGGQGDEKLFF. This chain links TRBV28 with TRBJ1-4, with 9 bases fitting TRBD1. The germline gives CDR1 MDHEN, CDR2 SYDVKM. The length of the CDR3 is 14 residues. The V and J ends lost 5 bases and 8 bases, in that order; junction bases with no gene match: 6.